Reported below is one T cell receptor (beta chain). This may stem from a read error, because a much larger clone lies one nucleotide away. This sample stems from a study of kidney transplant recipient with SARS-CoV-2 infection. The ends lost 2 bases at V and 7 bases at J; junction bases unmatched: 9. CDR3 length: 15 residues. Germline lookup yields CDR1 SGDLS and CDR2 YYNGEE. Each CDR3 protein gets one entry after TCRdb re-called the reads with MiXCR. The sample has 200,000 to 300,000 distinct CDR3 sequences, 29% seen once. The chain uses TRBV9 and TRBJ2-5, with 9 bases lining up with TRBD2. The origin of this receptor is a young adult male patient who had COVID-19 and was a kidney transplant recipient. Part of the T cell pool may stem from the graft donor. The specimen comprised a blood sample, sampled at baseline and on day 111 from a kidney transplant recipient. CDR3 sequence reads: CASSVASGREGTQYF. CDR3 coding DNA: TGTGCCAGCAGCGTGGCGAGCGGGCGGGAGGGGACCCAGTACTTC. The variable domain in full, with the rest retrieved from reference TRBV9 and TRBJ2-5, is DSGVTQTPKHLITATGQRVTLRCSPRSGDLSVYWYQQSLDQGLQFLIQYYNGEERAKGNILERFSAQQFPDLHSELNLSSLELGDSALYFCASSVASGREGTQYFGPGTRLLVL.